The clone carrying this T cell receptor (beta chain) was observed a handful of times. Method: immunoSEQ multiplex PCR; TCRdb's copy keeps in-frame clones and lacks some. The table records tens of thousands of clones, around 71% of them present only once. There was relapse after autologous stem cell transplantation in every patient, and there was variation in brentuximab vedotin exposure. The data originate from a study of PD-1 blockade in classical Hodgkin lymphoma. CDR3 length: 11 residues. V was clipped by 4 bases and J by 2 bases, with 6 bases between them. Germline CDR1 GTSNPN, CDR2 SVGIG (reference sequence).

The clonotype comes from a human donor with classical Hodgkin lymphoma. The specimen comprised peripheral blood mononuclear cells (PBMCs), sampled before the second cycle of nivolumab. V and J are TRBV30 and TRBJ2-7, with no clear D. CDR3: CAWKIAYEQYF. In DNA form, the CDR3 reads TGTGCCTGGAAAATCGCCTACGAGCAGTACTTC.